The next 6 T cell receptor beta chains were all read from a single sample in a study of human T cells and chemical hapten exposure. MiXCR, run by TCRdb on the RACE reads, gives a single entry per CDR3 protein. The sample includes tens of thousands of distinct CDR3 sequences, around a tenth of them seen just once. Documented time point: patch test 1, 2 weeks after DPC sensitization. Indicated treatment: therapeutic diphenylcyclopropenone sensitization with weekly scalp DPC. This material consisted of whole blood, taken in connection with sensitization to the hapten diphenylcyclopropenone (DPC). The receptors originated from a woman between 45 and 60 years old with alopecia areata. Some clones in this sample may be carry-over from other donors' samples.

In its sample, this clonotype was seen a few times. The chain links TRBV28 to TRBJ1-5; D remains unclear. Germline V gene data show CDR1 as MDHEN and CDR2 as SYDVKM. Trimming shortened V by 6 bases and J by 7 bases, and 13 bases separated the two germline ends. The CDR3 consists of 13 residues. This CDR3 reads CASRPHGGQPQHF. CDR3 coding DNA: TGTGCCAGCAGACCCCACGGCGGGCAGCCCCAGCATTTT.

Many counts were recorded for this clonotype. V is TRBV20-1 and J is TRBJ2-5; TRBD1 matches 7 bases. CDR3 length: 15 residues. Trimming at V came to 4 bases and at J to 1 base, leaving 9 bases not matched to a gene. CDR1 and CDR2 from the germline V gene are DFQATT and SNEGSKA (reference sequence). The CDR3 DNA sequence: TGCAGTGCTAACACAGGGGTAACCCTCCAAGAGACCCAGTACTTC. The encoded protein is CSANTGVTLQETQYF.

This clonotype was seen only a few times. The chain combines TRBV5-8 with TRBJ1-2, with 9 bases aligning to TRBD1. The CDR3 length is 14 residues. The germline CDR1 and CDR2 sequences are SGHTS and YDEGEE. Trimming cost V 4 bases and J 3 bases; bases outside gene matches: 4. CDR3 in DNA: TGTGCCAGCAGCAACGGACAGGGGTACTATGGCTACACCTTC. Translation: CASSNGQGYYGYTF.

This clonotype was counted many times. The chain has TRBV5-1 and TRBJ1-1; D uncertain. Germline V gene data show CDR1 as SGHRS and CDR2 as YFSETQ. Trimming left V 5 bases short and J 6 bases short, with 14 bases between. The CDR3 has 13 residues. The CDR3 DNA reads as TGCGCCAGCAGGAGGGTCGGAGACGCTGAAGCTTTCTTT. Protein sequence: CASRRVGDAEAFF.

J is TRBJ1-1 and V is TRBV12-3 or TRBV12-4; 8 positions agree with TRBD1. The CDR3 is 16 amino acids. The J segment lost 5 bases and the V segment lost 2 bases, leaving 10 bases of the junction unmatched. In DNA form, the CDR3 reads TGTGCCAGCAGTTTAACCAATACAGGGGGAGGGACTGAAGCTTTCTTT. Protein: CASSLTNTGGGTEAFF.

The chain joins TRBV2 to TRBJ2-7; D might be TRBD1 (5 bases). The CDR3 is 14 amino acids. Trimming took off 4 bases at V and 1 base at J, with 11 bases between the two ends. The germline V gene encodes CDR1 SNHLY and CDR2 FYNNEI. The DNA of the CDR3 is TGTGCCAGCAGTGGTCGACAGTTGTCCTACGAGCAGTACTTC. It yields the protein CASSGRQLSYEQYF.